This T cell receptor beta chain was identified in a study of PD-1 blockade in mismatch repair-deficient tumors. Some clones are missing from TCRdb's copy, which holds only in-frame ones; the method was immunoSEQ multiplex PCR. The data hold 85,000 to 130,000 clones, with about four fifths observed a single time. This TCR derives from an adult with mismatch repair-deficient cancer. The specimen comprised peripheral blood, sampled approximately 35 weeks after starting pembrolizumab.

The CDR3 is CASSQAASGSNGELFF. Here the CDR3 DNA reads TGCGCCAGCAGCCAAGCGGCTAGCGGGAGTAACGGGGAGCTGTTTTTT. The chain combines TRBV4-1 with TRBJ2-2, with 10 nucleotides matching TRBD2. The CDR3 runs to 16 residues. Germline V lookup: CDR1 MGHRA, CDR2 YSYEKL. Germline trimming cut 1 base from V and 7 bases from J; bases unmatched to any gene: 6.